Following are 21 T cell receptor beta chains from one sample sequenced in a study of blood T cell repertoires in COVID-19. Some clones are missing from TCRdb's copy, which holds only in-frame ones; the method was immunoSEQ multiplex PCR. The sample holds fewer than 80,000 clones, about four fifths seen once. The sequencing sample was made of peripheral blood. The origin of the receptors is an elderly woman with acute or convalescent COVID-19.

The CDR3 loop reads CASSLIRGGRVEQFF. The CDR3, as DNA: TGTGCCAGCAGCTTGATACGGGGGGGCCGGGTTGAGCAGTTCTTC. The chain couples TRBV5-4 to TRBJ2-1; 8 bases align to TRBD2. The germline V gene has CDR1 SGHNT and CDR2 YYREEE (reference sequence). The CDR3 contains 15 residues. V lost 1 base to trimming and J lost 9 bases; unmatched junction nucleotides: 9.

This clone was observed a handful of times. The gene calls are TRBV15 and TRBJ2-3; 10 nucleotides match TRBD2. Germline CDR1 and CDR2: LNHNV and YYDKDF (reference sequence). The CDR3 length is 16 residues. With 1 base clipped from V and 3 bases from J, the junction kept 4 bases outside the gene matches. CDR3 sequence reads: CATSRVLAGLTDTQYF. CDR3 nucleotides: TGTGCCACCAGCAGAGTACTAGCGGGGTTGACAGATACGCAGTATTTT. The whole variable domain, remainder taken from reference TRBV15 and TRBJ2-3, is DAMVIQNPRYQVTQFGKPVTLSCSQTLNHNVMYWYQQKSSQAPKLLFHYYDKDFNNEADTPDNFQSRRPNTSFCFLDIRSPGLGDTAMYLCATSRVLAGLTDTQYFGPGTRLTVL.

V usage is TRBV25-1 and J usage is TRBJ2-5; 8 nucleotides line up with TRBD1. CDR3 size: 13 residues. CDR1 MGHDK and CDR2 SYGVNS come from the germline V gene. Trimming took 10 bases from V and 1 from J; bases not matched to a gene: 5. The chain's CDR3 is CANGTGVQETQYF. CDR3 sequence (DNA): TGTGCCAACGGGACAGGCGTCCAAGAGACCCAGTACTTC.

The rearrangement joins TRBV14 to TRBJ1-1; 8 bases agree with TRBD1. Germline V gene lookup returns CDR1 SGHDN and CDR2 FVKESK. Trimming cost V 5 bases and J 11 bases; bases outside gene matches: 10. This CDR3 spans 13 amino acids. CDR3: CASSTRQGRSAFF. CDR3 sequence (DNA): TGTGCCAGCAGCACCCGACAGGGGAGATCGGCTTTCTTT.

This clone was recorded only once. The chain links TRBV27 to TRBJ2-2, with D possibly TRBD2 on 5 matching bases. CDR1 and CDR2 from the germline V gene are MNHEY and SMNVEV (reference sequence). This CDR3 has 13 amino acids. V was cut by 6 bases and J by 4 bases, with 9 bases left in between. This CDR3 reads CASRRTVTGELFF. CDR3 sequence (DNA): TGTGCCAGCAGACGGACTGTCACCGGGGAGCTGTTTTTT.

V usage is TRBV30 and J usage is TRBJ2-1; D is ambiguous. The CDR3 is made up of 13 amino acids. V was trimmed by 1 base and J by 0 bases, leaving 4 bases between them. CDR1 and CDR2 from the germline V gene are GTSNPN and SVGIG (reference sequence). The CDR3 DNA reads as TGTGCCTGGAGTGCGAGCTCCTACAATGAGCAGTTCTTC. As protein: CAWSASSYNEQFF.

Written as DNA, the CDR3 is TGTGCCAGCAGCTCCCGGAGGCGGGCTAATGAAAAACTGTTTTTT. Its translation: CASSSRRRANEKLFF. The rearrangement joins TRBV13 to TRBJ1-4; D is uncertain. Trimming left V 4 bases short and J 3 bases short, with 12 bases between. This CDR3 is built from 15 residues. Germline loops: CDR1 PRHDT, CDR2 FYEKMQ (reference sequence).

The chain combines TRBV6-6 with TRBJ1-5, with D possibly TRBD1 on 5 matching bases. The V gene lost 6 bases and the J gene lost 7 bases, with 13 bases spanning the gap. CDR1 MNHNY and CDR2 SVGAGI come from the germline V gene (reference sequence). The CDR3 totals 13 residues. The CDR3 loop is CASRTDPGQPQHF. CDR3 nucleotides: TGTGCCAGCAGGACAGACCCGGGCCAGCCCCAGCATTTT.

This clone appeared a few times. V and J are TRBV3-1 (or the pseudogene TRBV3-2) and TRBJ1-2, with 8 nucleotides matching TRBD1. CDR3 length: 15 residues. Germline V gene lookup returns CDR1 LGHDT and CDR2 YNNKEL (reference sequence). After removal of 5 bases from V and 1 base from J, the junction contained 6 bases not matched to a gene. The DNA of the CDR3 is TGTGCCAGCAGCAAATTGGACAGGGATAACTATGGCTACACCTTC. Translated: CASSKLDRDNYGYTF.

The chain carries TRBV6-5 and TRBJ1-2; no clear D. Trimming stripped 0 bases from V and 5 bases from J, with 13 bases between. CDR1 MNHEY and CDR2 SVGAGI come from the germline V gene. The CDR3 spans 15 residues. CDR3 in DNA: TGTGCCAGCAGTTACTCGATTTGGTGGGCTTATGGCTACACCTTC. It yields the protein CASSYSIWWAYGYTF.

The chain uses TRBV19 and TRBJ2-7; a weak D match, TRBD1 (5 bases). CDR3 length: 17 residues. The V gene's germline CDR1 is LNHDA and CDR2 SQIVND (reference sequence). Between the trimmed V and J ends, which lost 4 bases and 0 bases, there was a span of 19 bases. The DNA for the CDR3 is TGTGCCAGTAGTACTCAGGGTAACCCTCGATCCTCCTACGAGCAGTACTTC. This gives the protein CASSTQGNPRSSYEQYF.

CDR3 in DNA: TGCAGTGCTAGTAGGAGGGATCAGCCCCAGCATTTT. As protein: CSASRRDQPQHF. The chain is built from TRBV20-1 and TRBJ1-5; D gene ambiguous. Trimming stripped 3 bases from V and 5 bases from J, with 8 bases between. The V gene's germline CDR1 is DFQATT and CDR2 SNEGSKA (reference sequence). The CDR3 covers 12 residues.

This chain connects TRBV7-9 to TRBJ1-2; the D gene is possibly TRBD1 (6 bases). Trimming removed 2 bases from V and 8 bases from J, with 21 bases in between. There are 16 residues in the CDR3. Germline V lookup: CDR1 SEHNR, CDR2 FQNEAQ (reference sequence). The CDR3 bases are TGTGCCAGCAGCTTAAGCCCAAATATCGACAGGAAGGGCTACACCTTC. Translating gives CASSLSPNIDRKGYTF.

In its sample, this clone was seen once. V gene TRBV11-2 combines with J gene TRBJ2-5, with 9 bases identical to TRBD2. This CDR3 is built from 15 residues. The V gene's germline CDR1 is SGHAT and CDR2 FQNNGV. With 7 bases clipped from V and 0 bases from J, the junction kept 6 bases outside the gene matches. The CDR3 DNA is TGTGCCAGCAAACCTTTAGCGGGAGACCAAGAGACCCAGTACTTC. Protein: CASKPLAGDQETQYF.

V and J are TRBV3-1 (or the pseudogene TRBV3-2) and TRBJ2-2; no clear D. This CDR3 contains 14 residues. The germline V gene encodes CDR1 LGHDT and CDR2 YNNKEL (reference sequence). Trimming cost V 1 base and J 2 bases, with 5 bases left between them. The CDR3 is CASSQVLNTGELFF. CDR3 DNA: TGTGCCAGCAGCCAAGTTCTAAACACCGGGGAGCTGTTTTTT.

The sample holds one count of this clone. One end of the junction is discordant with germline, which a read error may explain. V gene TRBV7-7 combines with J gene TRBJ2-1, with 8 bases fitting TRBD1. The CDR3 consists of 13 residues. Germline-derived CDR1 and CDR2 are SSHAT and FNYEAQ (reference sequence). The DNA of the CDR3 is TGTGCTAGCACCACCGGGACAGGCAATGAGCAGTTCTTC. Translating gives CASTTGTGNEQFF.

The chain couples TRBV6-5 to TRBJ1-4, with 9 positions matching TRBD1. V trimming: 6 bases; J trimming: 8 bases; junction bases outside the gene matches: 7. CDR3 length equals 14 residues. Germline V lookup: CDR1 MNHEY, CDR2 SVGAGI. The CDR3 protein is CASRVQGAGEKLFF. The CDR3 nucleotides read TGTGCCAGCAGGGTACAGGGGGCGGGAGAAAAACTGTTTTTT.

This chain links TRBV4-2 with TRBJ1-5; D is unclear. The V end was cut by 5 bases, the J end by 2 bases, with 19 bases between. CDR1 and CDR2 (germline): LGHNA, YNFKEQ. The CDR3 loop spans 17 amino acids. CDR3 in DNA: TGTGCCAGCAGCAGCGACTACACCCCTTACGGCAATCAGCCCCAGCATTTT. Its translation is CASSSDYTPYGNQPQHF.

The CDR3 reads CASSGSSGGAETQYF. The DNA of the CDR3 is TGTGCCAGCAGTGGCAGTAGCGGGGGAGCTGAGACCCAGTACTTC. The chain recombines TRBV2 with TRBJ2-5, with 9 bases aligning to TRBD2. In germline, CDR1 is SNHLY, CDR2 FYNNEI. This CDR3 contains 15 residues. V was pared by 4 bases and J by 5 bases, with 8 bases of the junction left unmatched.

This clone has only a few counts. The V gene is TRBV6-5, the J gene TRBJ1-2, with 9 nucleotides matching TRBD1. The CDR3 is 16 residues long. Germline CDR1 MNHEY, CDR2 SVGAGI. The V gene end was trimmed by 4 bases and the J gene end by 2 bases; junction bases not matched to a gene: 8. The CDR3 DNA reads TGTGCCAGCAGTTTCGAGACAGGGGGATTAAACTATGGCTACACCTTC. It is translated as CASSFETGGLNYGYTF.

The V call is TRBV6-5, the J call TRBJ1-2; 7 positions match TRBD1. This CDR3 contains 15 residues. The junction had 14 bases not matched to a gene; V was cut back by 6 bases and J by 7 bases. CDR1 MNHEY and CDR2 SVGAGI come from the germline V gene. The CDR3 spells CASSRSGQEAAGYTF. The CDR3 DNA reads TGTGCCAGCAGCCGATCCGGACAGGAGGCAGCTGGCTACACCTTC.